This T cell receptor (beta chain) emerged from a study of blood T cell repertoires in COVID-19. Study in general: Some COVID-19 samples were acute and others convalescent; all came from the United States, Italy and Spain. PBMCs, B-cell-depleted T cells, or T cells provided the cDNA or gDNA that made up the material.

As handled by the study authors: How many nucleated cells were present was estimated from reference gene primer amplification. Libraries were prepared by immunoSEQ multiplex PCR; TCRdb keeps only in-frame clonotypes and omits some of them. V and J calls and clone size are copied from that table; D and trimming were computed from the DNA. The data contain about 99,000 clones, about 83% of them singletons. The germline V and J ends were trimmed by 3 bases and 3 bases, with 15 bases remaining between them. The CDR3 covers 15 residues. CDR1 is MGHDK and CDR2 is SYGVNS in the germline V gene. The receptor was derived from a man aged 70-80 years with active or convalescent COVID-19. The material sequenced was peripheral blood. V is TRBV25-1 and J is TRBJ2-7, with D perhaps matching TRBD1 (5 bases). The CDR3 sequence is CASSDRGGGNYEQYF. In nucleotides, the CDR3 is TGTGCCAGCAGTGATAGGGGCGGTGGTAACTACGAGCAGTACTTC.